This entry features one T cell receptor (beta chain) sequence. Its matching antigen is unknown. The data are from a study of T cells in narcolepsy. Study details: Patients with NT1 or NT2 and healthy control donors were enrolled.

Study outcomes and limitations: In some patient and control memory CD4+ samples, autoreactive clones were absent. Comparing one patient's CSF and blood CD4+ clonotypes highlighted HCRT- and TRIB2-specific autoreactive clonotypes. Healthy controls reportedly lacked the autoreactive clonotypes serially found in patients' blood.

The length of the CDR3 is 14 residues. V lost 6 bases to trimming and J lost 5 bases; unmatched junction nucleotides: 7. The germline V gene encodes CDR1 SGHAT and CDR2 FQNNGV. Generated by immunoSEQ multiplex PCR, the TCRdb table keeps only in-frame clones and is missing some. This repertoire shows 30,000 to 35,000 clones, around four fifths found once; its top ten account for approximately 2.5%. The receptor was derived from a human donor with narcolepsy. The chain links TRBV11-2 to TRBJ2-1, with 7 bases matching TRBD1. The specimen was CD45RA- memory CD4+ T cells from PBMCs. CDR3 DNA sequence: TGTGCCAGCAGAGACCGGGACAGTCACAATGAGCAGTTCTTC. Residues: CASRDRDSHNEQFF. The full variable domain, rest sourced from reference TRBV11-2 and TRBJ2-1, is EAGVAQSPRYKIIEKRQSVAFWCNPISGHATLYWYQQILGQGPKLLIQFQNNGVVDDSQLPKDRFSAERLKGVDSTLKIQPAKLEDSAVYLCASRDRDSHNEQFFGPGTRLTVL.